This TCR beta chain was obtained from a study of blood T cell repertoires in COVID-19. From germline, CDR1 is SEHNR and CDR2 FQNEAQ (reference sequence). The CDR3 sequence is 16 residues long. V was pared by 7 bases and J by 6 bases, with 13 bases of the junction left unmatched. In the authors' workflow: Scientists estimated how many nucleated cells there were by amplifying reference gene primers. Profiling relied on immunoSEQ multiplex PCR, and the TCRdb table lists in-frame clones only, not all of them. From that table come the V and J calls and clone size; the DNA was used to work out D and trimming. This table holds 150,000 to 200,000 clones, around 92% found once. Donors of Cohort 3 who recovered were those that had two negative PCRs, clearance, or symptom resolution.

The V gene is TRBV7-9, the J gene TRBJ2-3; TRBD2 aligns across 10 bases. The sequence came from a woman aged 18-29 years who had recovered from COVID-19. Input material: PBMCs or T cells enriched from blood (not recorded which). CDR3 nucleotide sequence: TGTGCCAGCACCGAGATAGCGGGGGGCGGGTTGGATACGCAGTATTTT. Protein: CASTEIAGGGLDTQYF.